These 30 T cell receptor beta chains were sequenced from one sample in a study of T-cell memory formation after mild COVID-19. One entry per CDR3 protein, called by TCRdb with MiXCR from the 5' RACE reads. Here the sample spans approximately 82,000 distinct CDR3 sequences, more than 10% being singletons. Sequencing input: PBMCs or a T cell subset sorted from them (not recorded which). The receptors were sampled from a man between 18 and 35 years old who had mild COVID-19 (a few samples of this study predate the infection). Cell type and time point are not known.

In this sample, this clonotype turned up a few times. CDR3 residues: CASSPPGRVCPYEQYV. Here the CDR3 DNA reads TGTGCCAGCAGTCCCCCCGGCAGGGTTTGTCCCTACGAGCAGTACGTC. The chain is built from TRBV6-4 and TRBJ2-7; maybe TRBD1 (5 bases). The V gene lost 5 bases and the J gene lost 2 bases, with 19 bases spanning the gap. Germline values: CDR1 MRHNA, CDR2 SNTAGT. The CDR3 loop spans 16 amino acids.

This clonotype was seen a few times. The genes are TRBV5-1 and TRBJ1-1; D not certain. Germline V gene lookup returns CDR1 SGHRS and CDR2 YFSETQ. V shed 2 bases and J shed 1 base, with 12 bases lying between them. This CDR3 comprises 15 residues. CDR3 bases: TGCGCCAGCAGCTTTAGGACTACCGGGAACACTGAAGCTTTCTTT. Translated: CASSFRTTGNTEAFF.

In this sample, this clonotype turned up a few times. V usage is TRBV24-1 and J usage is TRBJ2-1; the D call may be TRBD1 or TRBD2 (5 bases each). The germline V gene has CDR1 KGHDR and CDR2 SFDVKD. This CDR3 comprises 16 residues. V was pared by 5 bases and J by 2 bases, with 15 bases between. The CDR3 reads CATSVRDRHAYNEQFF. The CDR3 coding sequence is TGTGCCACCAGTGTAAGGGACCGCCACGCCTACAATGAGCAGTTCTTC.

This clonotype turned up a few times. The chain carries TRBV4-1 and TRBJ1-1; D is unresolved. The CDR3 contains 13 residues. The ends were cut back, 1 base at V and 11 bases at J, with 14 bases in the middle. Germline-derived CDR1 and CDR2 are MGHRA and YSYEKL. CDR3 sequence: CASSQAGGLGAFF. The DNA for the CDR3 is TGCGCCAGCAGCCAAGCAGGCGGCCTAGGCGCTTTCTTT.

This clonotype was observed a few times. The rearrangement joins TRBV20-1 to TRBJ1-2; 9 nucleotides line up with TRBD1. The germline V gene has CDR1 DFQATT and CDR2 SNEGSKA (reference sequence). V was clipped by 5 bases and J by 3 bases; unmatched bases: 4. The CDR3 has 13 residues. In DNA form, the CDR3 reads TGCAGTGCTCGGGACAGGGTCGACTATGGCTACACCTTC. It encodes CSARDRVDYGYTF.

This clonotype appeared a few times. This rearrangement joins TRBV6-6 to TRBJ2-5; 7 positions agree with TRBD2. CDR1 and CDR2 (germline): MNHNY, SVGAGI (reference sequence). The CDR3 extends over 14 amino acids. The V segment lost 2 bases and the J segment 3 bases; nucleotides outside the gene matches: 3. In DNA form, the CDR3 reads TGTGCCAGCAGTTACGATGGGGGGGAAGAGACCCAGTACTTC. Its translation: CASSYDGGEETQYF.

V usage is TRBV7-9 and J usage is TRBJ1-4; tentatively, D is TRBD1 (6 bases). Germline V gene lookup returns CDR1 SEHNR and CDR2 FQNEAQ (reference sequence). This CDR3 has 15 residues. V dropped 4 bases and J dropped 0 bases, with 9 bases sitting between them. The CDR3 region is CASSSRTATNEKLFF. The CDR3 bases are TGTGCCAGCAGCTCCCGGACAGCAACTAATGAAAAACTGTTTTTT.

The chain combines TRBV12-3 or TRBV12-4 with TRBJ1-5; no reliable D call. V was trimmed by 7 bases and J by 2 bases, leaving 6 bases between them. The CDR3 runs 12 residues. CDR3 amino acids: CASNRGNQPQHF. CDR3 sequence (DNA): TGTGCCAGCAACCGAGGCAATCAGCCCCAGCATTTT.

This clonotype has more than one count but fewer than ten. J is TRBJ2-2 and V is TRBV7-2, with D uncertain. The germline gives CDR1 SGHTA, CDR2 FQGNSA. This CDR3 comprises 13 residues. With 3 bases removed from V and 5 bases from J, the gap between germline ends came to 7 bases. The CDR3 sequence is CASSFSGTGELFF. DNA for the CDR3: TGTGCCAGCAGCTTTTCCGGGACCGGGGAGCTGTTTTTT. Looking up the rest from reference TRBV7-2 and TRBJ2-2 gives the full variable domain: GAGVSQSPSNKVTEKGKDVELRCDPISGHTALYWYRQSLGQGLEFLIYFQGNSAPDKSGLPSDRFSAERTGGSVSTLTIQRTQQEDSAVYLCASSFSGTGELFFGEGSRLTVL.

The chain joins TRBV12-3 or TRBV12-4 to TRBJ2-3, with 10 bases matching TRBD2. The V segment lost 6 bases and the J segment 2 bases; nucleotides outside the gene matches: 8. This CDR3 spans 16 amino acids. CDR3 bases: TGTGCCAGCAGACGCGATAGCGGGGGGTTCACAGATACGCAGTATTTT. Translation: CASRRDSGGFTDTQYF.

CDR3: CASSVVGQGDEAFF. The CDR3 DNA reads as TGTGCCAGCAGCGTAGTGGGGCAGGGTGACGAAGCTTTCTTT. The chain uses TRBV9 and TRBJ1-1; tentative D call: TRBD1 (5 bases). Germline-derived CDR1 and CDR2 are SGDLS and YYNGEE. The germline V and J ends were trimmed by 0 bases and 8 bases, with 14 bases remaining between them. The CDR3 totals 14 residues.

This clonotype was seen more than once but under ten times. This chain uses TRBV7-3 with TRBJ2-2; the D gene is possibly TRBD2 (6 bases). With 3 bases removed from V and 1 base from J, the gap between germline ends came to 6 bases. CDR3 length: 14 residues. The germline gives CDR1 SGHTA, CDR2 FQGTGA. The CDR3 is CASSFGGNTGELFF. The CDR3 DNA is TGTGCCAGCAGCTTCGGGGGGAACACCGGGGAGCTGTTTTTT.

This clonotype is labeled medium-sized. The rearrangement joins TRBV20-1 to TRBJ2-5; 9 bases line up with TRBD2. The CDR3 spans 16 residues. The trim removed 1 base at V and 1 base at J, leaving 7 bases unmatched. Germline lookup yields CDR1 DFQATT and CDR2 SNEGSKA (reference sequence). CDR3 protein: CSARGGLAGSQETQYF. In DNA, the CDR3 is TGCAGTGCTAGAGGGGGGCTAGCGGGGAGCCAAGAGACCCAGTACTTC.

V gene TRBV12-3 or TRBV12-4 combines with J gene TRBJ1-5; 9 nucleotides line up with TRBD1. The CDR3 length is 14 residues. V lost 6 bases, J lost 4 bases, and 4 bases stayed unmatched. CDR3 sequence (DNA): TGTGCCAGCAGCTGGGGACAGGGAAATCAGCCCCAGCATTTT. Amino acids: CASSWGQGNQPQHF.

This clonotype was detected only a few times. The chain carries TRBV5-8 and TRBJ2-7; 9 bases align to TRBD1. This CDR3 has 16 amino acids. CDR1 is SGHTS and CDR2 is YDEGEE in the germline V gene. The ends lost 3 bases at V and 4 bases at J; junction bases unmatched: 11. In DNA, the CDR3 is TGTGCCAGCAGCTGGGGCTCCGGGACAGGGCTATACGAGCAGTACTTC. Amino acid sequence: CASSWGSGTGLYEQYF. The variable domain in full, completed from reference TRBV5-8 and TRBJ2-7, reads EAGVTQSPTHLIKTRGQQATLRCSPISGHTSVYWYQQALGLGLQFLLWYDEGEERNRGNFPPRFSGRQFPNYSSELNVNALELEDSALYLCASSWGSGTGLYEQYFGPGTRLTVT.

This clonotype came up a few times. The V and J genes are TRBV12-3 or TRBV12-4 and TRBJ1-1; D remains unclear. V was clipped by 10 bases and J by 0 bases, with 12 bases between them. This CDR3 region has 13 residues. CDR3 bases: TGTGCCACTGGGGAGGAACTGAACACTGAAGCTTTCTTT. Protein product: CATGEELNTEAFF.

The chain is built from TRBV6-2 or TRBV6-3 and TRBJ2-4; D is ambiguous. V lost 2 bases to trimming and J lost 1 base, with 9 bases between them. The V gene's germline CDR1 is MNHEY and CDR2 SVGEGT. CDR3 length: 15 amino acids. CDR3 region: CASSYDRVAKNIQYF. DNA of the CDR3: TGTGCCAGCAGTTACGATCGGGTGGCCAAAAACATTCAGTACTTC.

The chain carries TRBV12-3 or TRBV12-4 and TRBJ2-3, with D possibly matching TRBD2 (7 bases). The V end was cut by 8 bases, the J end by 0 bases, with 12 bases between. The CDR3 spans 14 residues. CDR3 DNA: TGTGCCAGCGGGGGGGCAGACAGCACAGATACGCAGTATTTT. Its translation is CASGGADSTDTQYF.

The rearrangement uses TRBV4-1 and TRBJ1-1; D is perhaps TRBD1 (5 bases). The CDR3 sequence is 13 residues long. Trimming removed 0 bases from V and 6 bases from J, with 8 bases in between. Germline V gene sequence: CDR1 MGHRA, CDR2 YSYEKL. CDR3 region: CASSQDRGSEAFF. CDR3 nucleotides: TGCGCCAGCAGCCAAGATCGGGGCTCTGAAGCTTTCTTT.

J is TRBJ2-2 and V is TRBV7-6; 7 bases match TRBD1. Per germline, CDR1 SGHVS and CDR2 FNYEAQ. Trimming took 4 bases from V and 1 from J; bases not matched to a gene: 9. The CDR3 is made up of 17 amino acids. CDR3 in amino acids: CASSWSRTGQNTGELFF. CDR3 DNA: TGTGCCAGCAGCTGGAGTAGGACAGGTCAGAACACCGGGGAGCTGTTTTTT.

This clonotype has a handful of counts. The chain joins TRBV21-1 to TRBJ2-7; the table assigns TRBD2, which was not confirmed against the DNA. TRBV21-1 is deemed a pseudogene. The CDR3 has 14 residues. The chain's CDR3 is CANLPRYLSYEQYV. As DNA, the CDR3 is TGTGCCAACCTCCCTAGGTACCTCTCCTACGAGCAGTACGTC.

This clonotype has more than one count but fewer than ten. The rearrangement uses TRBV6-2 or TRBV6-3 and TRBJ2-7; tentative D call: TRBD2 (6 bases). The germline gives CDR1 MNHEY, CDR2 SVGEGT. The V gene lost 4 bases and the J gene lost 2 bases, with 9 bases spanning the gap. The CDR3 extends over 13 amino acids. The CDR3 sequence is CASSFGGPYEQYV. The CDR3 coding sequence is TGTGCCAGCAGTTTCGGGGGACCCTACGAGCAGTACGTC.

This clonotype has at least ten counts. CDR3 DNA: TGTGCCAGCAGCTGGGGAACCGGGGAGCTGTTTTTT. Protein sequence: CASSWGTGELFF. The chain uses TRBV6-5 and TRBJ2-2; D gene uncertain. The V end was cut by 6 bases, the J end by 5 bases, with 7 bases between. The length of the CDR3 is 12 residues. Per germline, CDR1 MNHEY and CDR2 SVGAGI.

This clonotype was picked up a small number of times. The CDR3 nucleotides are TGCGCCAGCAGCCAAGTGACAGGACTATCTGGAAACACCATATATTTT. The encoded protein is CASSQVTGLSGNTIYF. The chain is built from TRBV4-1 and TRBJ1-3, with D possibly matching TRBD1 (6 bases). Trimming stripped 1 base from V and 1 base from J, with 11 bases between. The CDR3 runs 16 residues. In germline, CDR1 is MGHRA, CDR2 YSYEKL.

V usage is TRBV7-6 and J usage is TRBJ2-7; D gene unclear. This CDR3 has 13 amino acids. In germline, CDR1 is SGHVS, CDR2 FNYEAQ. The ends were cut back, 3 bases at V and 0 bases at J, with 6 bases in the middle. Here the CDR3 DNA reads TGTGCCAGCAGCTTGGCAGGCTCCTACGAGCAGTACTTC. Its protein product is CASSLAGSYEQYF.

This clonotype has just a few counts. This chain joins TRBV6-1 and TRBJ2-3; TRBD2 might be the D (5 bases). This CDR3 is 15 amino acids long. Trimming removed 7 bases at V and 3 bases at J, with 17 bases between. CDR1 and CDR2 (germline): MNHNS, SASEGT. In DNA, the CDR3 is TGTGCCAGCATCGGGGTGTTAGGTGCGACAGATACGCAGTATTTT. This translates into CASIGVLGATDTQYF.

Ten or more counts support this clonotype. The CDR3 DNA reads as TGCAGTGCTAGAGATGGGGGGGAGGGGGAGACCCAGTACTTC. Translating it yields CSARDGGEGETQYF. The gene calls are TRBV20-1 and TRBJ2-5; 7 bases fit TRBD2. CDR1 DFQATT and CDR2 SNEGSKA come from the germline V gene (reference sequence). This CDR3 comprises 14 residues. V lost 0 bases and J lost 5; bases outside the gene matches: 6.

This clonotype was detected only a few times. The chain has TRBV13 and TRBJ2-3; D is unclear. Germline CDR1 is PRHDT and CDR2 is FYEKMQ (reference sequence). V was trimmed by 5 bases and J by 7 bases, leaving 10 bases between them. The CDR3 runs to 12 residues. Written as DNA, the CDR3 is TGTGCCAGCAGCGGTCGTCGAAATACGCAGTATTTT. Its translation is CASSGRRNTQYF. Combining the CDR3 with reference TRBV13 and TRBJ2-3 gives the whole variable domain AAGVIQSPRHLIKEKRETATLKCYPIPRHDTVYWYQQGPGQDPQFLISFYEKMQSDKGSIPDRFSAQQFSDYHSELNMSSLELGDSALYFCASSGRRNTQYFGPGTRLTVL.

This clonotype occurred a few times. The chain is built from TRBV7-6 and TRBJ1-3, with a weak D call TRBD1 (5 bases). V lost 5 bases, J lost 2 bases, and 16 bases lay in between. CDR1 SGHVS and CDR2 FNYEAQ come from the germline V gene. The CDR3 totals 16 residues. CDR3 residues: CASSPTGGEAGNTIYF. CDR3 coding DNA: TGTGCCAGCAGCCCCACGGGGGGGGAAGCTGGAAACACCATATATTTT. Looking up the rest from reference TRBV7-6 and TRBJ1-3 gives the full variable domain: GAGVSQSPRYKVTKRGQDVALRCDPISGHVSLYWYRQALGQGPEFLTYFNYEAQQDKSGLPNDRFSAERPEGSISTLTIQRTEQRDSAMYRCASSPTGGEAGNTIYFGEGSWLTVV.

A few counts support this clonotype. The chain carries TRBV4-1 and TRBJ2-7, with D possibly called TRBD1 or TRBD2 (5 bases each). The V gene's germline CDR1 is MGHRA and CDR2 YSYEKL. The CDR3 is 14 residues long. The V end lost 4 bases, the J end lost 2 bases, and 12 bases lay between the germline ends. CDR3 coding DNA: TGCGCCAGCAGCCTCGCCCCGGGGCCCTACGAGCAGTACGTC. Encoded protein: CASSLAPGPYEQYV.